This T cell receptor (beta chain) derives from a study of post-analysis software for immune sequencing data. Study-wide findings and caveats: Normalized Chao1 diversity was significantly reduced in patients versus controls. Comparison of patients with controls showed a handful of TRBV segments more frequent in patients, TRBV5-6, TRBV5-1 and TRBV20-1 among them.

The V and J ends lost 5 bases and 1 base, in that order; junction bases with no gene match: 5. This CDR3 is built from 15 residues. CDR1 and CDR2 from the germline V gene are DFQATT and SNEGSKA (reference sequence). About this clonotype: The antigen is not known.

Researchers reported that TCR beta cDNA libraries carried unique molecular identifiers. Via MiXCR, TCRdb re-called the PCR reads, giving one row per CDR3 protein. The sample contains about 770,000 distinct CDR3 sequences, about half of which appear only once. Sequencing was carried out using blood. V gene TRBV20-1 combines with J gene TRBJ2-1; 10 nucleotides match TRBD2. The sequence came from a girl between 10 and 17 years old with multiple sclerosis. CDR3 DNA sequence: TGCAGTGCTGCTCAACTAGCGGGATCCTACAATGAGCAGTTCTTC. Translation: CSAAQLAGSYNEQFF.